This entry is about one T cell receptor (beta chain). Its target is unknown. The source of the sample is a study of cytomegalovirus exposure and HLA in healthy donors. Study at large: Falling in the Caucasian-associated ancestry cluster were approximately 86% of about 400 genotyped donors. Notes on the study in general: TRBV6-2, TRBV6-3 and some other V segments were unresolvable in 87-base-pair reads. It was taken for granted in presence/absence analyses that sequencing depth across donors was roughly uniform.

Primers included in the PCR were 60 Vbeta and 13 Jbeta primers. Measured with immunoSEQ multiplex PCR; TCRdb has only the in-frame clones, and not every one. The sample has tens of thousands of clones; the top ten hold approximately 8.8%. Germline V gene data show CDR1 as KGHSH and CDR2 as LQKENI. The CDR3 is made up of 13 amino acids. V lost 3 bases and J lost 3, with 8 bases in between. This receptor was taken from a male donor in good health and CMV-seronegative. This sequence joins TRBV18 and TRBJ1-1, with D perhaps matching TRBD1 (5 bases). Sequenced sample: PBMCs. CDR3 in amino acids: CASSPGQDTEAFF. The CDR3 nucleotides read TGTGCCAGCTCACCTGGACAAGACACTGAAGCTTTCTTT.